The entry below gives a single TCR beta chain sequence along with its context. As yet, its antigen is unknown. This sample is part of a study of T cells in Graves' hyperthyroidism and ophthalmopathy. TCR beta CDR3 regions were amplified from RNA. The TCR CDR3 first-round RT-PCR relied on the HTBI primer set. TCRdb recomputed calls from the multiplex PCR reads with MiXCR, one row per CDR3 protein. The sample gives approximately 690,000 distinct CDR3 sequences, roughly 20% of which show up once; around a third is in the top ten. Germline CDR1 reads SGHTA; CDR2 reads FQGNSA. The V gene end was trimmed by 6 bases and the J gene end by 5 bases; junction bases not matched to a gene: 4. This CDR3 is 14 amino acids long. Study outcomes and limitations: By a 13 V-J model, ophthalmopathy was set apart from stable hyperthyroidism.

The sequencing sample was made of blood. The clonotype was recovered from a man aged 25-40 years with Graves' ophthalmopathy. This chain links TRBV7-2 with TRBJ1-5; 10 bases map to TRBD1. CDR3 in DNA: TGTGCCAGCAGACCGACAGGGGGCTATCAGCCCCAGCATTTT. Residues: CASRPTGGYQPQHF.